This record concerns one T cell receptor (beta chain) sequence. As yet, its antigen is unknown. The sample holds other DNA sequences that translate to the same CDR3. The data belong to a study of shared clonotypes between healthy human individuals. Whole-study context: The composition of the donors was two women and a few men aged 18 to 49. Study results and limitations: Few donors limited the genetic and exposure-history diversity represented. Memory subsets had estimated richness that was generally smaller than that of naive subsets.

Replicate PCRs run on sorted subsets employed approximately 0.2 ug DNA, tens of thousands of T cell genomes. The assay was immunoSEQ multiplex PCR, and TCRdb's table has in-frame clones only and misses some. The sample has 2 million to 2.5 million clones, 85% to 95% seen once. The CDR3 is made up of 11 amino acids. CDR1 is MNHEY and CDR2 is SMNVEV in the germline V gene (reference sequence). V was shortened by 6 bases and J by 4 bases, with 4 bases between the two germline ends. Sequenced input: naive CD4+ T cells from PBMCs. Subset given: CD45RA+ positively selected. The chain has TRBV27 and TRBJ2-1; D is undetermined. The receptor's source is a young man in good health. Some clones in this sample may be carry-over from other donors' samples. CDR3 region: CASRDYNEQFF. CDR3 nucleotides: TGTGCCAGCAGGGATTACAATGAGCAGTTCTTC.